This T cell receptor beta chain stems from a study of cytomegalovirus exposure and HLA in healthy donors. Study results and caveats: Cytomegalovirus-associated TCR beta chains were listed, numbering 164. Per published accounts, TCR beta sequences correctly predicted the HLA-A and HLA-B alleles of most subjects.

Comments on this clone: The antigen remains undetermined.

Among the donors, all were healthy bone marrow donors. The CDR3 has 18 amino acids. From germline, CDR1 is LGHNT and CDR2 FRNRAP. The germline V and J ends were trimmed by 0 bases and 0 bases, with 17 bases remaining between them. PCR was performed using 60 Vbeta and 13 Jbeta primers. Measured with immunoSEQ multiplex PCR; TCRdb has only the in-frame clones, and not every one. This sample has more than 150,000 clones, with approximately 80% found just once. What was sequenced was PBMCs. This clonotype originated in a girl between 10 and 17 years old in good health and CMV-seropositive. The V gene is TRBV12-5, the J gene TRBJ1-2; D is possibly TRBD1 (5 bases). The CDR3 here is CASGLVPSSGGSNYGYTF. The CDR3 nucleotides read TGTGCTAGTGGTTTGGTGCCCAGTTCGGGGGGGTCTAACTATGGCTACACCTTC. The whole variable domain, remainder taken from reference TRBV12-5 and TRBJ1-2, is DARVTQTPRHKVTEMGQEVTMRCQPILGHNTVFWYRQTMMQGLELLAYFRNRAPLDDSGMPKDRFSAEMPDATLATLKIQPSEPRDSAVYFCASGLVPSSGGSNYGYTFGSGTRLTVV.